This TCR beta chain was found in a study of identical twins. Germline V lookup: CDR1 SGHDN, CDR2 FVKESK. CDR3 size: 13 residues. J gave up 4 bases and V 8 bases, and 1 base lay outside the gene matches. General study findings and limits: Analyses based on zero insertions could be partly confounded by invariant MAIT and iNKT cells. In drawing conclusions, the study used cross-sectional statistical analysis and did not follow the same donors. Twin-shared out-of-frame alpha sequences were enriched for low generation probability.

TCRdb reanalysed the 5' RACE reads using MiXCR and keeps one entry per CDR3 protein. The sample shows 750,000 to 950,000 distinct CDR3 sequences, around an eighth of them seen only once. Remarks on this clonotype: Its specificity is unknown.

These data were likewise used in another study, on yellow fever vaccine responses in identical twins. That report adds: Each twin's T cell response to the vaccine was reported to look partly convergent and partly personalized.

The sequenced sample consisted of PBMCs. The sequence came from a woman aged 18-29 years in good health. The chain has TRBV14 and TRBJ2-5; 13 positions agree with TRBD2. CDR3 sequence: CASGLAGAETQYF. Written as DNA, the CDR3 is TGTGCCAGCGGACTAGCGGGGGCAGAGACCCAGTACTTC.